This paragraph covers one T cell receptor beta chain sequence. Its antigen is still unknown. Base qualities are not recorded, but no much larger clone differs from it by a single base. This sample stems from a study of CD8 T cells in ankylosing spondylitis (dated by TCRdb to 2016 to 2017). About the study as a whole: The study set out to find disease-linked TCR variants by profiling T cell receptor beta repertoires in ankylosing spondylitis patients and healthy donors. In total, the full study cohort was made up of over a hundred healthy donors and 25 or so ankylosing spondylitis patients. Peripheral blood was sampled, and synovial fluid was also collected from ankylosing spondylitis patients.

Results and caveats for the whole study, not just this receptor: In peripheral blood, the disease-linked clones were found at relatively low frequencies and had a CD8+ phenotype. The disease-linked clones were reported as significantly enriched in matched synovial fluid samples from ankylosing spondylitis patients. Blood from ankylosing spondylitis patients appeared to be characterized by a TCR beta motif composed of about 8 highly homologous amino acid variants. Some TCR beta motif variants had previously been reported in synovial fluid and blood of reactive arthritis patients, which suggested common disease-initiation mechanisms.

Sequencing used an Illumina HiSeq 2500. Quantitative 5'-RACE with molecular barcodes was used to prepare TCR beta libraries. On the study's bioinformatics: A new computational method based on a probabilistic model of VDJ rearrangement was used to identify disease-linked TCR variants. Using fastp at Q25 and MiXCR, TCRdb reprocessed the public reads and kept productive beta chains. A single entry per CDR3 protein holds the most common genes and DNA from its merged rows. These V and J calls derive from TCRdb rather than the authors' analysis. The sample table shows just under 350,000 distinct CDR3 sequences, and under 15% are seen once. In total, the top ten clones hold 1.1% of the sample. From cysteine to phenylalanine, the CDR3 is 15 amino acids long. Left in the record is the CDR3 DNA by itself, 45 bases read in frame from the first base. The germline V gene (reference sequence) supplies CDR1 LGHDT and CDR2 YNNKEL. Ends trimmed: V by 0 bases, J by 3 bases; bases unmatched to a gene: 2.

The V and J segments used are TRBV3-1 and TRBJ2-7, and 10 junction bases match TRBD2. Sample: blood, either unsorted or a sorted T cell fraction (not recorded which). This sequence was found in a male donor with ankylosing spondylitis or in good health (not recorded which). CDR3 protein: CASSQDWTSGYEQYF. The DNA sequence reads TGTGCCAGCAGCCAAGATTGGACTAGCGGCTACGAGCAGTACTTC.